What follows describes a single T cell receptor beta chain. Its antigen is not identified. The entry originates in a study of vaccination effects on CD4 cells after COVID-19. Study information: Samples were taken post-vaccine, and their median timing was 72 days after the second dose. Study-wide points: Clones of infection and vaccine origin contracted markedly late after vaccination.

Sequencing followed a ViraFEST assay step that expanded antigen-specific CD4+ T cells with viral peptide pools. With more than 9 days of culture completed, CD4+ T cells were isolated. The vaccine given was either BNT162b2 or mRNA-1273, in two doses. The researchers cultured roughly 2.2 million PBMC per well with roughly 11 IU/ml IL-2 and 7.5 to 10 ug/ml peptides. Using immunoSEQ multiplex PCR, the repertoire was profiled, and TCRdb retains in-frame clones only, with some absent. The sample yields 65,000 to 75,000 clones, around 74% seen once. The clonotype comes from a human donor who received a COVID-19 vaccine. The sample was CD4+ T cells from PBMCs cultured with HCoV-229E spike peptides, taken after COVID-19 vaccination.

The CDR3 loop reads CASTVNTEAFF. For the CDR3, the DNA is TGTGCCAGCACCGTAAACACTGAAGCTTTCTTT. The chain has TRBV6-5 and TRBJ1-1, with unresolved D. Germline V gene data show CDR1 as MNHEY and CDR2 as SVGAGI. V shed 7 bases and J shed 2 bases, with 5 bases lying between them. The CDR3 loop spans 11 amino acids.